This TCR beta chain came from a study of blood T cell repertoires in COVID-19. Repertoires were generated with immunoSEQ multiplex PCR, while TCRdb's copy carries only in-frame clones and drops some. The repertoire holds just over 300,000 clones, nearly 90% seen once, with 1.5% to 2% in the top ten. This clonotype was obtained from a woman in her twenties or thirties with COVID-19, enrolled during active disease. The sequencing input was peripheral blood.

CDR3 protein: CASSTGRHLPSSGNTIYF. The CDR3 DNA is TGTGCCAGCAGCACCGGGAGACACCTCCCAAGCTCTGGAAACACCATATATTTT. The chain has TRBV21-1 and TRBJ1-3. TRBV21-1 is deemed a pseudogene. CDR3 size: 18 residues.